A few counts support the clone carrying this T cell receptor (beta chain). The data belong to a study of blood T cell repertoires in COVID-19. Study overall: Spain, Italy and the United States supplied samples that represented acute and convalescent COVID-19. T cells, B-cell-depleted T cells, or PBMCs supplied cDNA or gDNA.

Authors' analysis steps: For nucleated cells, counts were estimated from reference gene primer amplification. Only in-frame clones appear in the TCRdb table, and some are missing; sequencing was by immunoSEQ multiplex PCR. The DNA was the basis for D and trimming; V, J and clone size are from that table. The table lists 120,000 to 150,000 clones, roughly 86% of them singletons, with nearly 15% in the top ten. V was trimmed by 0 bases and J by 3 bases, leaving 14 bases between them. Germline loops: CDR1 LGHNT, CDR2 FRNRAP. The CDR3 is made up of 16 amino acids. The TCR was taken from a human donor with acute or convalescent COVID-19. The donor label of this sample is uncertain. Source material: peripheral blood. This chain joins TRBV12-5 and TRBJ2-5, with unresolved D. The DNA for the CDR3 is TGTGCTAGTGGTTTGGTACCGATAGAGAAAGAAGAGACCCAGTACTTC. Its protein is CASGLVPIEKEETQYF.